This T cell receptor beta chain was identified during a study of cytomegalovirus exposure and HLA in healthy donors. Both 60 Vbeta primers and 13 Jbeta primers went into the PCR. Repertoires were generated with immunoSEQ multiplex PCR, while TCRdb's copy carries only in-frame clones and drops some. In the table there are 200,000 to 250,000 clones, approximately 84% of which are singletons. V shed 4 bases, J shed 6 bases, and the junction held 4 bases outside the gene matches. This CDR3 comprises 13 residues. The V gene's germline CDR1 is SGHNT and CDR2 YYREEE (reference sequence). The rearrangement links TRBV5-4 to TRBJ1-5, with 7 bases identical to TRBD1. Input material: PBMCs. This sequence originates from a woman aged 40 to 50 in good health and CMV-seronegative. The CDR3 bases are TGTGCCAGCAGCAGGGGGCAGGGTCAGCCCCAGCATTTT. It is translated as CASSRGQGQPQHF.